This TCR beta chain is drawn from a study of blood T cell repertoires in COVID-19. Assay: immunoSEQ multiplex PCR; the TCRdb copy retains only in-frame clones and omits some. Of roughly 260,000 clones detected, approximately 85% appear once; the ten largest clones hold under 2.5%. V was clipped by 0 bases and J by 5 bases, with 14 bases between them. The CDR3 consists of 15 residues. Germline-derived CDR1 and CDR2 are SGHRS and YFSETQ. This chain uses TRBV5-1 with TRBJ2-5, with D possibly being TRBD2 (6 bases). The source is a woman between 50 and 59 years old who had recovered from COVID-19. The sample comprised PBMCs or T cells enriched from blood (not recorded which). The CDR3: CASSLDPGVSETQYF. For the CDR3, the DNA is TGCGCCAGCAGCTTGGACCCGGGAGTAAGTGAGACCCAGTACTTC.